This paragraph covers one TCR beta chain sequence. Its matching antigen is unknown. The CDR3 runs 13 residues. V shed 10 bases and J 1 base; nucleotides not matched to a gene: 2. CDR1 and CDR2 (germline): ENHRY, SYGVKD. TCRdb fed the RT-PCR reads into MiXCR, producing one record per CDR3 protein. The sample gives approximately 500,000 distinct CDR3 sequences, 10% to 15% of which show up once; 10% to 15% is in the top ten. This sample was included in a study of response to subunit inactivated influenza vaccine. Study results and limitations: Seasonal influenza vaccination, on each occasion, was suggested by the authors to recruit few new T cells.

The input for sequencing was PBMCs from blood, taken roughly 45 days after vaccination. The chain has TRBV10-3 and TRBJ2-3; 10 positions agree with TRBD1. This sequence originates from a man in his fifties or sixties who received an inactivated influenza vaccine. CDR3 amino acids: CATGTGGTDTQYF. Here the CDR3 DNA reads TGTGCCACCGGGACAGGGGGCACAGATACGCAGTATTTT.